This T cell receptor (beta chain) was retrieved from a study of CD8 T cells in Susac syndrome. As to this clonotype: Antigen: not known.

Whole-study results and caveats: As the study acknowledged, the number of individuals who were part of its TCR sequencing and HLA analysis was relatively small.

Sequencing of TCR beta was undertaken in CD8+ and CD4+ T cells derived from blood. Treatment-naive patients with stable or active relapsing-remitting disease served as multiple sclerosis controls. Trimming took 0 bases from V and 10 from J, leaving 11 bases between them. Germline V CDR1 and CDR2: SGDLS, YYNGEE. The CDR3 spans 13 residues. RNA totalling roughly 0.5 to 1 ug underwent reverse transcription with random hexamers. Amplification of TCR beta CDR3 used immunoSEQ multiplex PCR across 54 Vbeta and 13 Jbeta. One entry per CDR3 protein results from TCRdb running MiXCR on the immunoSEQ multiplex PCR reads. This sample has fewer than 80,000 distinct CDR3 sequences; about 94% occur once, and the top ten carry around 0.61%.

The rearrangement joins TRBV9 to TRBJ2-1, with D maybe TRBD2 (6 bases). Sequencing used CD8+ T cells from PBMCs. This sequence was found in a human donor with multiple sclerosis. The CDR3 region has the DNA TGTGCCAGCAGCGTAGCGGAGGGAAGGGAGCAGTTCTTC. Protein sequence: CASSVAEGREQFF.